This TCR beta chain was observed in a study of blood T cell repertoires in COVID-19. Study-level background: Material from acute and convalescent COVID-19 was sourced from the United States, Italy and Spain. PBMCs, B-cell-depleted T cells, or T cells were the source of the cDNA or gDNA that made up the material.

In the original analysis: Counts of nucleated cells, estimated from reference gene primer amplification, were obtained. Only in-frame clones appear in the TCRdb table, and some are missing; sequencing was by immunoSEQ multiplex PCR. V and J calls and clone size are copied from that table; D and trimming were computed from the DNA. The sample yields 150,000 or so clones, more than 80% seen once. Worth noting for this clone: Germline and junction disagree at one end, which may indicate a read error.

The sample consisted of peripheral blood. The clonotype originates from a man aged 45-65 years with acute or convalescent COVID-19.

DNA of the CDR3: TGTGCCAGCGGTGACAGGGGAAGCAATCAGCCCCAGCATTTT. Translated: CASGDRGSNQPQHF. The chain uses TRBV6-1 and TRBJ1-5; 8 nucleotides match TRBD1. The CDR3 length is 14 residues. Germline values: CDR1 MNHNS, CDR2 SASEGT.